The rows below give T cell receptor beta chains drawn from one sample of a study of PD-L1 blockade in urothelial cancer. Produced via immunoSEQ multiplex PCR; TCRdb's table is partial and in-frame only. The table includes around 30,000 clones, about 87% detected once. This sample comprised PBMCs, obtained around atezolizumab (anti-PD-L1) treatment. These receptors originate from a middle-aged man with urothelial cancer. The CDR3 runs from the conserved cysteine through the conserved F or W.

CDR3 protein	J gene	V gene
CASSPIGLAGGPTERGNEQFF	TRBJ2-1	TRBV18
CASSIGGHLNSPLHF	TRBJ1-6	TRBV19
CSVVEGGTEAFF	TRBJ1-1	TRBV29-1
CASSYGLAGSGELFF	TRBJ2-2	TRBV6-6
CASVVGQGGGWPQHF	TRBJ1-5	TRBV2
CASSMGQGAWNEQFF	TRBJ2-1	TRBV19
CATSAGTGNYEQYF	TRBJ2-7	TRBV15
CASGTGVVDIQYF	TRBJ2-4	TRBV10-2
CSVDSLVSYNEQFF	TRBJ2-1	TRBV29-1
CASSLNPGTANSPLHF	TRBJ1-6	TRBV16
CASSEAVRGNQPQHF	TRBJ1-5	TRBV6-1
CACTRDREGNEQFF	TRBJ2-1	TRBV7-9
CASSKTSGHYYEQYF	TRBJ2-7	TRBV19
CASSLGGSGSYEQYF	TRBJ2-7	TRBV11-2
CAWIQGAALHF	TRBJ1-6	TRBV30
CASSLAPGQGAAKNIQYF	TRBJ2-4	TRBV7-2
CAWSSDRDRNNYGYTF	TRBJ1-2	TRBV30
CAWSRGRRNEQFF	TRBJ2-1	TRBV30
CASSIGSLVYNEQFF	TRBJ2-1	TRBV19
CASSQERPGGRASDTQYF	TRBJ2-3	TRBV4-3
CASSPRRGGFTGELFF	TRBJ2-2	TRBV18
CASSIEGGQADGYTF	TRBJ1-2	TRBV19
CASSIGGGGNTEAFF	TRBJ1-1	TRBV19
CASSFSGGGYEQYF	TRBJ2-7	TRBV7-9
CASSESRQGTLYNEQFF	TRBJ2-1	TRBV10-1
CASSLAGQPQHF	TRBJ1-5	TRBV18
CASSLQGPGGEQYF	TRBJ2-7	TRBV5-8
CASSFGLAGTYEQYF	-	TRBV27
CASSPRRTGEKLFF	TRBJ1-4	TRBV7-2
CASSKGLAQGNEQFF	TRBJ2-1	TRBV19
CASSPETDTQYF	TRBJ2-3	TRBV7-6
CASSPRTGVGDTQYF	TRBJ2-3	TRBV7-9
CASSRPTGLTDTQYF	TRBJ2-3	TRBV5-1
CASTAGLAGADTQYF	TRBJ2-3	TRBV5-4
CASSFLRNTGELFF	TRBJ2-2	TRBV5-6
CASSLFPGQFNEKLFF	TRBJ1-4	TRBV28
CASRSGQLDYGYTF	TRBJ1-2	TRBV7-8
CASSIQGIGELFF	TRBJ2-2	TRBV7-9
CASRGLAESGELFF	TRBJ2-2	TRBV25-1
CASSTGGGVEQYF	TRBJ2-7	TRBV6-5
CAWSEDTNNEKLFF	TRBJ1-4	TRBV30
CASSLVGGYGYTF	TRBJ1-2	TRBV27
CATSRGRAGNTIYF	TRBJ1-3	TRBV15
CASTKTGLVNQPQHF	TRBJ1-5	TRBV6-6
CASSFAGTSGTYNEQFF	TRBJ2-1	TRBV5-1
CASGLVQGPGQSHQPQHF	TRBJ1-5	TRBV12-5
CASTSSNLPASTDTQYF	TRBJ2-3	TRBV19
CASSLGHSNTGELFF	TRBJ2-2	TRBV5-1
CASSQGREQFF	TRBJ2-1	TRBV9
CAITQLAGSNEQFF	TRBJ2-1	TRBV10-3
CASSSGQPIIGDYTF	TRBJ1-2	TRBV11-2